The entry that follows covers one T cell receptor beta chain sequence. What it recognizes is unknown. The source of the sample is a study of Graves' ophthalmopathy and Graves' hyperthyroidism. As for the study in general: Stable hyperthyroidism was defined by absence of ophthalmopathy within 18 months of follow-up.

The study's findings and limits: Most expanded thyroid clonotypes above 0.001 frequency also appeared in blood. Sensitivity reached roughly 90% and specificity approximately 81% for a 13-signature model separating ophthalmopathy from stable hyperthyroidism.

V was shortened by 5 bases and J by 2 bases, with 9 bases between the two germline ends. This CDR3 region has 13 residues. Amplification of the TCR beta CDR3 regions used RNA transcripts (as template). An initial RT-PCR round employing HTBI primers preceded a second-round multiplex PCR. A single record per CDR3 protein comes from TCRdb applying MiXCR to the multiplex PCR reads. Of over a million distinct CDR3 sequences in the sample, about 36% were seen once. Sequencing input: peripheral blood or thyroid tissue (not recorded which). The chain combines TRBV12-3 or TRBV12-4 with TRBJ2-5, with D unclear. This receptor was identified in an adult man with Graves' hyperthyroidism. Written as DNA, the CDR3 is TGTGCCAGCAGTAAGTCTTGGCAAGAGACCCAGTACTTC. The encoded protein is CASSKSWQETQYF.